Sequencing of this T cell receptor beta chain was carried out in a study of chemoradiotherapy in HPV16-positive cancers. The table came from immunoSEQ multiplex PCR; TCRdb's copy has only in-frame clones and leaves some out. The repertoire holds about 12,000 clones, with 78% as singletons. CDR1 is MDHEN and CDR2 is SYDVKM in the germline V gene. The CDR3 length is 12 residues. This clone was seen only a few times. An end of the junction differs from the germline gene, which may be a read error. V usage is TRBV28 and J usage is TRBJ1-6; TRBD1 aligns across 7 bases. The receptor's source is a human donor with HPV-associated anogenital cancer. The specimen was taken from a patient who underwent chemoradiotherapy. The CDR3 loop is CVSRTPGTEVHF. CDR3 in DNA: TGTGTCAGCAGAACTCCCGGGACAGAGGTCCACTTT.